This is a list of T cell receptor beta chains from one sample in a study of blood T cell repertoires in COVID-19. Libraries were prepared by immunoSEQ multiplex PCR; TCRdb keeps only in-frame clonotypes and omits some of them. The table shows roughly 260,000 clones, with about 90% occurring only once. Source material: peripheral blood. The receptors derive from a young woman with COVID-19, enrolled during active disease. The CDR3 runs from the conserved cysteine through the conserved F or W. The D gene is left open where the match is weak. Clone size appears in some rows only: once, few, many, or a class for an expanded clone.

j_gene	d_gene	v_gene	len	abundance	CDR3nt	CDR3aa
TRBJ1-5	NA	TRBV27	12	NA	TGTGCCAGCAGTTTTCAGCGCCAGCCCCAGCATTTT	CASSFQRQPQHF
TRBJ2-5	NA	TRBV29-1	12	NA	TGCAGCGTGACTCGAGGGCAGGAGACCCAGTACTTC	CSVTRGQETQYF
TRBJ1-2	TRBD1	TRBV7-9	16	NA	TGTGCCAGCAGCGTCACGCCGCAGGGGGCGGGAATTAGCTACACCTTC	CASSVTPQGAGISYTF
TRBJ2-5	NA	TRBV29-1	12	NA	TGCAGCGTTGAAGCGTCGGGTGAGACCCAGTACTTC	CSVEASGETQYF
TRBJ1-5	NA	TRBV30	13	NA	TGTGCCTGGAGTGAATGGGAGGGTCAGCCCCAGCATTTT	CAWSEWEGQPQHF
TRBJ1-6	NA	TRBV4-2	17	NA	TGTGCCAGCAGCCAAGATCGTTTGGCCTTGGATAATTCACCCCTCCACTTT	CASSQDRLALDNSPLHF
TRBJ1-5	NA	TRBV5-1	13	NA	TGCGCCAGCAGCTTGACCGGGGATCAGCCCCAGCATTTT	CASSLTGDQPQHF
TRBJ2-7	TRBD2	TRBV2	14	NA	TGTGCCAGCAGTGGGGGACTAGCGGGAGACGAGCAGTACTTC	CASSGGLAGDEQYF
TRBJ2-5	TRBD1	TRBV5-1	17	once	TGCGCCAGCACCTTGGGGACAGGGGGCAATTTACAAGAGACCCAGTACTTC	CASTLGTGGNLQETQYF
TRBJ2-2	NA	TRBV6-1	16	once	TGTGCCAGCAGTGGAGGCCTTGGGACATCCACCGGGGAGCTGTTTTTT	CASSGGLGTSTGELFF
TRBJ1-6	TRBD1	TRBV5-5	18	NA	TGTGCCAGCAGCGCCAGACAGGGGGCTCTTCTCTATAATTCACCCCTCCACTTT	CASSARQGALLYNSPLHF
TRBJ2-3	NA	TRBV10-3	14	NA	TGTGCCATCAGACCGGGAACTAGCACAGATACGCAGTATTTT	CAIRPGTSTDTQYF
TRBJ1-2	NA	TRBV29-1	14	NA	TGCAGCTCCCGGAGGGCGACCCTGGGGGATGGCTACACCTTC	CSSRRATLGDGYTF
TRBJ2-3	NA	TRBV6-2/TRBV6-3	16	NA	TGTGCCAGCAGTTTCGGGGACTTCTCTAGCACAGATACGCAGTATTTT	CASSFGDFSSTDTQYF
TRBJ2-1	TRBD2	TRBV5-1	16	NA	TGCGCCAGCAGCGTACCGACTAGCGGGGGATACAATGAGCAGTTCTTC	CASSVPTSGGYNEQFF
TRBJ1-3	NA	TRBV14	14	NA	TGTGCCAGCAGCCAAGATCTTTCCAGGGTATCCATATATTTT	CASSQDLSRVSIYF
TRBJ2-6	NA	TRBV28	14	NA	TGTGCCAGCAGTCTAGTCTCTGGGGCCAACGTCCTGACTTTC	CASSLVSGANVLTF
TRBJ1-5	TRBD1	TRBV6-5	15	NA	TGTGCCAGCAGCAGGGACAGGGCTAGCAATCAGCCCCAGCATTTT	CASSRDRASNQPQHF
TRBJ2-7	NA	TRBV27	13	few	TGTGCCAGCAGTCCCTCGTCCTTCTACGAGCAGTACTTC	CASSPSSFYEQYF
TRBJ2-3	NA	TRBV18	16	NA	TGTGCCAGCTCACCACCGTCCGCGGGTAGCACAGATACGCAGTATTTT	CASSPPSAGSTDTQYF
TRBJ2-7	NA	TRBV2	11	NA	TGTGCCAGCAGTCGACTCTACGAGCAGTACTTC	CASSRLYEQYF
TRBJ1-5	TRBD1	TRBV6-2/TRBV6-3	16	once	TGTGCCAGCAGTTACGGGACAGTGTTGCGCAATCAGCCCCAGCATTTT	CASSYGTVLRNQPQHF
TRBJ2-5	TRBD2	TRBV3-1/TRBV3-2	18	NA	TGTGCCAGCAGCCAAGGATCGGGTAGCGGGATTCGTCTGGAGACCCAGTACTTC	CASSQGSGSGIRLETQYF
TRBJ2-1	TRBD2	TRBV9	15	NA	TGTGCCAGCAGCGCCCTAGCGGGGGACAACAATGAGCAGTTCTTC	CASSALAGDNNEQFF
TRBJ2-7	TRBD1	TRBV28	16	NA	TGTGCCAGCAGCCGATCGACAGGGGTGACCCCCTACGAGCAGTACTTC	CASSRSTGVTPYEQYF
TRBJ2-2	TRBD2	TRBV6-5	16	NA	TGTGCCAGCAGTTACTCGTGGACTAGCGTCTCCGGGGAGCTGTTTTTT	CASSYSWTSVSGELFF
TRBJ2-3	TRBD2	TRBV6-4	16	NA	TGTGCCAGCAGTGGGCGACTAGCGGGAGACACAGATACGCAGTATTTT	CASSGRLAGDTDTQYF
TRBJ1-1	NA	TRBV6-5	11	NA	TGTGCCAGCAGTAACGGACTTGAAGCTTTCTTT	CASSNGLEAFF
TRBJ2-3	NA	TRBV11-2	15	NA	TGTGCCAGCAGCCTGGGGGCAGGGCCCACAGATACGCAGTATTTT	CASSLGAGPTDTQYF
TRBJ1-1	NA	TRBV5-1	13	NA	TGCGCCAGCAGCCAGGGGCCCCGCCCTGAAGCTTTCTTT	CASSQGPRPEAFF
TRBJ1-1	NA	TRBV3-1/TRBV3-2	14	NA	TGTGCCAGCAGCCAAGAGCAGGTGAACACTGAAGCTTTCTTT	CASSQEQVNTEAFF